These T cell receptor beta chains were read from a single sample in a study of human T cells and chemical hapten exposure. TCRdb re-called the RACE reads through MiXCR, storing one row per CDR3 protein. The sample contains around 120,000 distinct CDR3 sequences, approximately 12% of which appear only once. Sequences were derived from whole blood, sampled in connection with sensitization to the hapten diphenylcyclopropenone (DPC). The receptors were gathered from a woman under 30 with alopecia areata. Some clones in this sample may be carry-over from other donors' samples. Each CDR3 is given with its conserved first and last residue. A D gene is named only where the DNA matches it firmly. Size tells how often a clone was seen (once, few, many) or the class of an expanded clone, and some rows leave it out.

-	TRBD2	TRBJ2-1	TRBV6-5	CASSYSRASGDYEQFF	TGTGCCAGCAGTTACTCCCGGGCTAGCGGGGACTATGAGCAGTTCTTC
few	-	TRBJ1-2	TRBV29-1	CSVFKQGRSNYGYTF	TGCAGCGTTTTTAAACAGGGCCGATCTAACTATGGCTACACCTTC
-	-	TRBJ1-4	TRBV20-1	CSASYTTPTNEKLFF	TGCAGTGCTAGCTACACCACCCCCACTAATGAAAAACTGTTTTTT
few	-	TRBJ2-7	TRBV5-1	CASSPVPTYEQYF	TGCGCCAGCAGCCCGGTGCCTACCTACGAGCAGTACTTC
-	TRBD1	TRBJ2-7	TRBV5-1	CASSLDRDRFYEQYF	TGCGCCAGCAGCTTGGACCGGGACAGGTTCTACGAGCAGTACTTC
once	-	TRBJ2-6	TRBV5-1	CASSFDAVTYSGANVLTF	TGCGCCAGCAGCTTCGACGCAGTGACATACTCTGGGGCCAACGTCCTGACTTTC
few	-	TRBJ2-2	TRBV5-5	CASSLDLGELFF	TGTGCCAGCAGCTTGGACTTAGGGGAGCTGTTTTTT
-	-	TRBJ2-3	TRBV7-2	CASSLTPLGIADTQYF	TGTGCCAGCAGCTTAACGCCCCTGGGAATCGCAGATACGCAGTATTTT
few	TRBD2	TRBJ2-5	TRBV20-1	CSASFLAGKETQYF	TGCAGTGCTAGTTTTCTAGCGGGTAAAGAGACCCAGTACTTC
few	-	TRBJ1-1	TRBV7-2	CASSAQLGSTEAFF	TGTGCCAGCAGCGCCCAACTCGGGAGCACTGAAGCTTTCTTT
many	-	TRBJ2-7	TRBV6-1	CASSEDGGSSYEQYF	TGTGCCAGCAGTGAAGATGGGGGCTCATCCTACGAGCAGTACTTC
few	-	TRBJ1-5	TRBV12-3/TRBV12-4	CASSLYPGVNQPQHF	TGTGCCAGCAGTTTATATCCAGGGGTCAATCAGCCCCAGCATTTT
-	-	TRBJ1-5	TRBV20-1	CSARDMDYSNQPQHF	TGCAGTGCTAGAGATATGGACTATAGCAATCAGCCCCAGCATTTT
-	-	TRBJ2-2	TRBV29-1	CSVEGVRTGELFF	TGCAGCGTTGAGGGGGTGCGCACCGGGGAGCTGTTTTTT
few	-	TRBJ2-2	TRBV28	CASRPRGFANTGELFF	TGTGCCAGCAGGCCCAGGGGATTCGCGAACACCGGGGAGCTGTTTTTT
few	-	TRBJ1-2	TRBV3-1	CASSQPGRSLYGYTF	TGTGCCAGCAGCCAACCGGGGCGCTCCCTCTATGGCTACACCTTC
many	TRBD1	TRBJ1-3	TRBV6-5	CASSLGQGSSGNTIYF	TGTGCCAGCAGTCTCGGACAGGGGAGCTCTGGAAACACCATATATTTT
-	TRBD1	TRBJ1-6	TRBV20-1	CSAARDRRDSPLHF	TGCAGTGCTGCCCGGGACAGGAGGGATTCACCCCTCCACTTT
few	TRBD1	TRBJ1-2	TRBV7-2	CASSLAGTGIRLGYTF	TGTGCCAGCAGCTTAGCCGGGACAGGGATCAGGCTTGGCTACACCTTC
few	-	TRBJ2-1	TRBV6-2/TRBV6-3	CASRLLGEQFF	TGTGCCAGCAGACTCCTAGGCGAGCAGTTCTTC
few	TRBD1	TRBJ1-1	TRBV7-9	CASSLTGDEAFF	TGTGCCAGCAGCCTAACAGGGGATGAAGCTTTCTTT
-	-	TRBJ2-7	TRBV2	CASTFDRSSYEQYF	TGTGCCAGCACCTTCGACAGGAGTTCCTACGAGCAGTACTTC
many	-	TRBJ1-1	TRBV6-2/TRBV6-3	CASRGTEAFF	TGTGCCAGCAGGGGAACTGAAGCTTTCTTT
-	TRBD1	TRBJ1-6	TRBV20-1	CSARDRQGESYNSPLHF	TGCAGTGCTAGAGATCGACAGGGGGAATCCTATAATTCACCCCTCCACTTT
-	-	TRBJ2-3	TRBV25-1	CASSELKSSYTDTQYF	TGTGCCAGCAGTGAATTAAAGTCTAGCTACACAGATACGCAGTATTTT
-	TRBD2	TRBJ2-3	TRBV6-1	CASSEARGTKTDTQYF	TGTGCCAGCAGTGAAGCGAGAGGGACTAAGACAGATACGCAGTATTTT
few	-	TRBJ2-7	TRBV6-6	CASSYGHAGYEQYF	TGTGCCAGCAGTTACGGGCACGCAGGCTACGAGCAGTACTTC
-	TRBD1	TRBJ1-2	TRBV29-1	CSVGQGDYGYTF	TGCAGCGTGGGACAGGGGGACTATGGCTACACCTTC